This entry features one T cell receptor beta chain sequence. The antigen it recognizes is unknown. Base qualities are not provided; no much larger clone lies one nucleotide away. The receptor library was made with 5' RACE. The instrument given in TCRdb is Illumina MiSeq. Starting from the raw public reads, TCRdb applied fastp trimming at Q25, assembled clones with MiXCR and retained in-frame beta chains. Rows merge per CDR3 protein into single entries with the most common DNA and genes. Here the sample has around 63,000 distinct CDR3 sequences; 15% to 20% occur a single time. The top ten hold approximately 4.7% of the sample. From the cysteine up to the phenylalanine, the CDR3 has a length of 12 residues. CDR3 DNA is the only sequence kept; it has 36 bases, read in frame from the first base. V sheds 5 bases and J sheds 5 bases, leaving 10 bases between their ends. In the germline V gene (reference sequence), CDR1 corresponds to SEHNR and CDR2 to FQNEAQ.

This entry belongs to a study of T cells of healthy individuals (dated by TCRdb to the late 2010s). The origin of this receptor is a human donor in good health. The chain links TRBV7-9 with TRBJ2-7, and TRBD1 may be the D gene, going by 5 matching bases. The CDR3 region: CASSRDSDEQYF. The nucleotide sequence is TGTGCCAGCAGCCGCGACAGTGACGAGCAGTACTTC.